This TCR beta chain was obtained from a study of OX40 agonist ivuxolimab in advanced cancers. This table comes from immunoSEQ multiplex PCR, and its TCRdb copy is limited to in-frame clones, with some not included. The sample gives tens of thousands of clones, 80% to 95% of which show up once; about an eighth is in the top ten. The source was CD4+ or CD8+ T cells sorted from blood, collected in a trial of the OX40 agonist ivuxolimab. This TCR was sampled from an adult with an advanced solid tumor such as melanoma, head and neck, liver or kidney cancer.

CDR3 sequence: CASSTGNTEAFF. Here the CDR3 DNA reads TGTGCCAGCAGCACAGGGAACACTGAAGCTTTCTTT. The chain employs TRBV2 and TRBJ1-1; weak D call: TRBD1 (5 bases). Looked up from germline, CDR1 is SNHLY and CDR2 is FYNNEI. The V end lost 6 bases, the J end lost 1 base, and 6 bases lay between the germline ends. The CDR3 is 12 residues long.